This note documents a single T cell receptor beta chain sequence. Its antigen target is currently unknown. The CDR3 does not close with the conserved phenylalanine or tryptophan, likely indicating a read error. The donors were 40 or so Caucasian individuals from Russia, aged 6 to 90 years, who were systemically healthy. Ten milliliters of peripheral blood were drawn from each donor into EDTA-treated Vacutainer tubes. Ficoll-Paque density-gradient centrifugation was used to isolate PBMCs, with at least 6.5 million per sample. Total RNA, at least 5 micrograms per sample, was extracted from PBMCs with Trizol reagent. For every donor, an aliquot of PBMCs went through flow cytometry to measure the percentages of naive CD45RAhigh/CD27high T cells. This entry comes from a study of blood T cells in healthy people across ages (dated by TCRdb to the mid-2010s). With respect to the entire study: In model experiments, roughly one uniquely barcoded TCR beta cDNA molecule per two T cells was captured by template switching. Age-related changes in TCR beta repertoire diversity were measured in the study by deep sequencing normalized with unique cDNA molecular identifiers. Donors were grouped into four age groups: young (average roughly 16 years), middle-aged (about 38), aged (roughly 67) and long-lived (over 80). To avoid experimental bias, donors of different ages were spread randomly across the sequencing lanes. For two donors (one aged 18 to 30 and one aged 80 or older), the study analyzed two additional independent replicas of 1 million unique cDNA reads from the same blood draw. The investigation overall reported the following: Estimates of total diversity based on one million sequenced T cells were regarded as lower bounds and as underestimates. Observed TCR beta diversity correlated strongly with the percentage of naive T cells measured by flow cytometry. Conclusive comparison of naive and antigen-experienced compartments was prevented by the profiling of bulk unsorted PBMCs. The long-lived group showed more naive CD4+ T cells, fewer expanded clones and increased TCR diversity than the aged group, suggesting age selection. As age increased, observed TCR beta diversity per million T cells dropped in a roughly linear way, and a significant reduction was already evident by age 40. Donor CMV infection status was unknown, potentially confounding age-related changes in expanded clonotypes.

Library generation was performed with 5' RACE. Data came from an Illumina HiSeq 2500. A second PCR of about 7 to 12 cycles was performed with a sample-barcoded 5' primer and a J-beta primer mix. A template-switch 5' adaptor carrying 12 random nucleotides introduced a unique molecular identifier onto each TCR beta cDNA molecule. Each sample yielded at least 2.5 million CDR3-containing paired-end reads. First-strand cDNA was synthesized from all RNA with the Mint cDNA synthesis kit, primed by a TRBC-specific oligonucleotide. All cDNA was treated with uracil-DNA glycosylase and then went through a first 18-cycle PCR with the universal primers M1SS and BC2_uni_R. In the authors' own workflow: For normalization, 1 million high-quality reads were randomly selected from each sample, with every read carrying a distinct molecular identifier. Reads sharing molecular identifiers were discarded rather than binned into consensus sequences. MiTCR, run with a Q25 quality threshold and the strictest error-elimination algorithm, handled CDR3 identification, clonotype clustering and error correction. A nonparametric unseen species model using Euler transformation provided a lower-bound estimate of total TCR beta diversity. TCRdb handled the public reads itself, with Q25 trimming in fastp and clone calling in MiXCR, and kept productive beta chains. Every CDR3 protein is listed once, alongside the most common genes and DNA of its rows. These V and J calls are TCRdb output, not the study's own analysis. The table for this sample lists over 600,000 distinct CDR3 sequences; 45% to 70% of them were counted only once. The top ten clonotypes cover about 26% of the sample.

The clonotype originates from a middle-aged man in good health. The sample taken for sequencing was blood.

The DNA sequence follows: TGCGCCAGCAGCCAACCGCGGCGAGGGTTCGCAGATACGCAGTATTCT. This gives the protein CASSQPRRGFADTQYS. Recombination connected TRBV4-1 to TRBJ2-3, and TRBD2 may be the D gene, going by 5 matching bases. V and J lose 2 bases and 4 bases, and a span of 16 bases separates them. The germline V gene yields MGHRA for CDR1 and YSYEKL for CDR2. The CDR3 has 16 amino acids, counting both end residues. The read is trimmed to its CDR3 DNA, 48 bases read in frame from base 1.